The 27 T cell receptor beta chains reported below all come from one sample, sequenced in a study of blood T cell repertoires in COVID-19. Profiling relied on immunoSEQ multiplex PCR, and the TCRdb table lists in-frame clones only, not all of them. The profile shows approximately 81,000 clones, roughly 91% of them singletons. What was sequenced was peripheral blood. The receptors here all came from a woman aged 45-65 years in a cohort sampled during active COVID-19.

V is TRBV6-5 and J is TRBJ1-2, with D perhaps TRBD1 (6 bases). This CDR3 is built from 14 residues. Germline-derived CDR1 and CDR2 are MNHEY and SVGAGI. Trimming stripped 8 bases from V and 5 bases from J, with 18 bases between. The CDR3 loop reads CASLSVGGLYGYTF. As DNA, the CDR3 is TGTGCCAGCCTCTCAGTGGGGGGGCTTTATGGCTACACCTTC.

V and J are TRBV5-5 and TRBJ2-2; the match to TRBD1 covers 9 bases. Germline V gene data show CDR1 as SGHKS and CDR2 as YYEKEE (reference sequence). Trimming at V came to 0 bases and at J to 6 bases, leaving 9 bases not matched to a gene. The CDR3 is made up of 17 amino acids. The CDR3 region is CASSLVATGGRAGELFF. CDR3 bases: TGTGCCAGCAGCTTGGTCGCGACAGGGGGTCGCGCCGGGGAGCTGTTTTTT.

The gene calls are TRBV2 and TRBJ2-7; no reliable D call. With 0 bases removed from V and 2 bases from J, the gap between germline ends came to 8 bases. The CDR3 length is 14 residues. Germline V gene data show CDR1 as SNHLY and CDR2 as FYNNEI. CDR3 amino acids: CASSEAPFAYEQYF. Here the CDR3 DNA reads TGTGCCAGCAGTGAAGCCCCTTTTGCCTACGAGCAGTACTTC.

The chain couples TRBV5-1 to TRBJ2-5; 13 bases are shared with TRBD2. There are 16 residues in the CDR3. Losses at the gene ends were 0 bases for V and 9 bases for J; bases not matched to a gene: 8. The germline V gene has CDR1 SGHRS and CDR2 YFSETQ. CDR3 loop: CASSLGGLAGQGAQYF. The CDR3, as DNA: TGCGCCAGCAGCTTGGGGGGACTAGCGGGACAAGGGGCCCAGTACTTC.

The chain has TRBV20-1 and TRBJ2-5; D is perhaps TRBD1 (5 bases). The germline V gene has CDR1 DFQATT and CDR2 SNEGSKA (reference sequence). This CDR3 comprises 11 residues. The CDR3 protein is CSHPRGETQYF. In nucleotides, the CDR3 is TGCAGCCATCCTAGGGGCGAGACCCAGTACTTC.

The chain links TRBV19 to TRBJ2-1; 8 bases are shared with TRBD2. This CDR3 is 15 amino acids long. From germline, CDR1 is LNHDA and CDR2 SQIVND (reference sequence). With 7 bases clipped from V and 8 bases from J, the junction kept 13 bases outside the gene matches. The DNA of the CDR3 is TGTGCCAGTATAGGGCCCCGGGGGGGGGTCCATGAGCAGTTCTTC. It translates to CASIGPRGGVHEQFF.

The chain has TRBV10-3 and TRBJ2-3; weak D call: TRBD1 (6 bases). The germline V gene encodes CDR1 ENHRY and CDR2 SYGVKD. This CDR3 contains 13 residues. With 8 bases removed from V and 1 base from J, the gap between germline ends came to 10 bases. The CDR3 region has the DNA TGTGCCATCCTAGAGGGGGGCACAGATACGCAGTATTTT. Its translation is CAILEGGTDTQYF.

The chain joins TRBV6-2 or TRBV6-3 to TRBJ1-5; 9 nucleotides line up with TRBD1. Germline V CDR1 and CDR2: MNHEY, SVGEGT. J gave up 0 bases and V 4 bases, and 13 bases lay outside the gene matches. This CDR3 comprises 19 residues. The CDR3, as DNA: TGTGCCAGCAGTTCGCAGAAGGGGACAGGGACTTATAGCAATCAGCCCCAGCATTTT. Translating it yields CASSSQKGTGTYSNQPQHF.

The chain has TRBV28 and TRBJ2-7; TRBD2 might be the D (5 bases). Germline CDR1 is MDHEN and CDR2 is SYDVKM. The CDR3 is 11 amino acids. Trimming took off 6 bases at V and 5 bases at J, with 8 bases between the two ends. CDR3 sequence (DNA): TGTGCCAGCAGGGGAGAAAACGAGCAGTACTTC. Translation gives CASRGENEQYF.

A single count supports this clone. The chain has TRBV27 and TRBJ2-7; perhaps TRBD2 as D (5 bases). Trimming took 10 bases from V and 6 from J, leaving 22 bases between them. Germline CDR1 is MNHEY and CDR2 is SMNVEV (reference sequence). The CDR3 has 14 residues. In DNA, the CDR3 is TGTGCCACCCAATCCACCCAAGGTGCGGGCGAGCAGTACTTC. Its protein is CATQSTQGAGEQYF.

The rearrangement uses TRBV4-1 and TRBJ2-3, with 8 positions matching TRBD1. This CDR3 contains 15 residues. The J segment lost 4 bases and the V segment lost 1 base, leaving 4 bases of the junction unmatched. Germline V lookup: CDR1 MGHRA, CDR2 YSYEKL. The DNA of the CDR3 is TGCGCCAGCAGCCAAGGTTCCAGGGGGCCAGATACGCAGTATTTT. Translation: CASSQGSRGPDTQYF.

The gene calls are TRBV18 and TRBJ1-2; 9 bases are shared with TRBD1. Looked up from germline, CDR1 is KGHSH and CDR2 is LQKENI. V shed 3 bases and J 5 bases; nucleotides not matched to a gene: 10. The CDR3 runs to 16 residues. DNA of the CDR3: TGTGCCAGCTCACCGGGACAGGGATTATCGGGGTATGGCTACACCTTC. Translated, it gives CASSPGQGLSGYGYTF.

The J gene is TRBJ2-7, the V gene TRBV28; no clear D gene. From germline, CDR1 is MDHEN and CDR2 SYDVKM. V was clipped by 6 bases and J by 0 bases, with 15 bases between them. This CDR3 contains 15 residues. CDR3 DNA sequence: TGTGCCAGCAGCCCCGTCCGGTTGAGCTCCTACGAGCAGTACTTC. Protein sequence: CASSPVRLSSYEQYF. Based on the CDR3 plus reference TRBV28 and TRBJ2-7, the full variable domain is DVKVTQSSRYLVKRTGEKVFLECVQDMDHENMFWYRQDPGLGLRLIYFSYDVKMKEKGDIPEGYSVSREKKERFSLILESASTNQTSMYLCASSPVRLSSYEQYFGPGTRLTVT.

The rearrangement links TRBV29-1 to TRBJ2-5; TRBD2 is a possible D gene (7 bases). Germline V gives CDR1 SQVTM, CDR2 ANQGSEA. The ends were cut back, 5 bases at V and 5 bases at J, with 15 bases in the middle. The CDR3 spans 13 residues. The CDR3 DNA reads as TGCAGCGTTCATCGGGGGGCTGGGGAGACCCAGTACTTC. It translates to CSVHRGAGETQYF.

This chain uses TRBV28 with TRBJ2-3; 7 nucleotides match TRBD1. This CDR3 spans 14 amino acids. The trim removed 8 bases at V and 0 bases at J, leaving 5 bases unmatched. Per the germline V gene, CDR1 is MDHEN and CDR2 is SYDVKM. The chain's CDR3 is CASSRGQSTDTQYF. The CDR3 DNA follows: TGTGCCAGCTCAAGGGGGCAAAGCACAGATACGCAGTATTTT.

The J gene is TRBJ2-1, the V gene TRBV23-1, with unresolved D. TRBV23-1 falls under the ORF class, with uncertain function. With 0 bases removed from V and 4 bases from J, the gap between germline ends came to 13 bases. The CDR3 totals 16 residues. CDR3 in DNA: TGCGCCAGCAGTCAATCTCGGGTCCCTTGTTACAATGAGCAGTTCTTC. It translates to CASSQSRVPCYNEQFF.

The V and J genes are TRBV7-9 and TRBJ1-5; TRBD1 matches 9 bases. The CDR3 length is 16 residues. Germline CDR1 SEHNR, CDR2 FQNEAQ (reference sequence). J was trimmed by 1 base and V by 0 bases; bases with no gene match: 1. The CDR3 sequence is CASSLAGTGSNQPQHF. The CDR3 DNA follows: TGTGCCAGCAGCTTAGCCGGGACAGGGAGCAATCAGCCCCAGCATTTT.

Concerning this clone itself: This sample includes further DNA sequences coding for the same CDR3. The chain is built from TRBV21-1 and TRBJ1-2; the table calls TRBD1, which could not be checked here. TRBV21-1 is flagged as a pseudogene. This CDR3 contains 13 residues. The CDR3 DNA sequence: TGTGCCAGCAGCAAGGACAGGGACTATGGCTACACCTTC. This encodes CASSKDRDYGYTF.

In its sample, this clone was seen once. The V call is TRBV6-6, the J call TRBJ1-5; D possibly corresponds to TRBD1 (6 bases). In germline, CDR1 is MNHNY, CDR2 SVGAGI (reference sequence). Trimming stripped 2 bases from V and 2 bases from J, with 10 bases between. This CDR3 is built from 15 residues. This CDR3 reads CASSYQGIGNQPQHF. The CDR3 DNA is TGTGCCAGCAGTTACCAGGGGATAGGCAATCAGCCCCAGCATTTT.

The rearrangement uses TRBV18 and TRBJ1-3; no clear D. CDR3 length: 16 amino acids. Deletions cut 3 bases from V and 4 bases from J, with 16 bases between. Germline V gene lookup returns CDR1 KGHSH and CDR2 LQKENI. Here the CDR3 reads CASSPAPRISGNTIYF. CDR3 DNA sequence: TGTGCCAGCTCACCTGCGCCCAGGATCTCAGGAAACACCATATATTTT. Together with reference TRBV18 and TRBJ1-3, the CDR3 gives the full variable domain: NAGVMQNPRHLVRRRGQEARLRCSPMKGHSHVYWYRQLPEEGLKFMVYLQKENIIDESGMPKERFSAEFPKEGPSILRIQQVVRGDSAAYFCASSPAPRISGNTIYFGEGSWLTVV.

This clone was seen once. The rearrangement links TRBV5-5 to TRBJ1-5, with TRBD1 matching over 9 bases. With 0 bases clipped from V and 4 bases from J, the junction kept 5 bases outside the gene matches. Germline V lookup: CDR1 SGHKS, CDR2 YYEKEE (reference sequence). There are 16 residues in the CDR3. CDR3 DNA: TGTGCCAGCAGCTTGGCGACAGGGGGTGGGAATCAGCCCCAGCATTTT. Amino acid sequence: CASSLATGGGNQPQHF.

The chain employs TRBV10-2 and TRBJ2-5; 9 bases fit TRBD2. The CDR3 loop spans 16 amino acids. V trimming: 3 bases; J trimming: 5 bases; junction bases outside the gene matches: 10. The germline V gene has CDR1 WSHSY and CDR2 SAAADI. The DNA for the CDR3 is TGCGCCAGCAGTGAAGGGGCGGGGGGGCCTGGTGAGACCCAGTACTTC. Translation gives CASSEGAGGPGETQYF.

The CDR3 nucleotides read TGTGCCAGCAGCGTAGTTGGGGGGAGCGAGCAGTACTTC. Amino acid sequence: CASSVVGGSEQYF. This chain uses TRBV9 with TRBJ2-7, with a possible D match to TRBD2 (6 bases). CDR1 and CDR2 from the germline V gene are SGDLS and YYNGEE. The V end was cut by 0 bases, the J end by 6 bases, with 10 bases between. This CDR3 is 13 amino acids long. The full variable domain, its missing parts supplied by reference TRBV9 and TRBJ2-7, is DSGVTQTPKHLITATGQRVTLRCSPRSGDLSVYWYQQSLDQGLQFLIQYYNGEERAKGNILERFSAQQFPDLHSELNLSSLELGDSALYFCASSVVGGSEQYFGPGTRLTVT.

The chain couples TRBV7-3 to TRBJ2-1, with 8 bases lining up with TRBD2. In germline, CDR1 is SGHTA, CDR2 FQGTGA. The V and J ends lost 5 bases and 3 bases, in that order; junction bases with no gene match: 6. The CDR3 contains 15 residues. CDR3 nucleotide sequence: TGTGCCAGCAGCAGATCCGGGACTAGCTACAATGAGCAGTTCTTC. Protein sequence: CASSRSGTSYNEQFF. Filled out from reference TRBV7-3 and TRBJ2-1, the complete variable domain reads GAGVSQTPSNKVTEKGKYVELRCDPISGHTALYWYRQSLGQGPEFLIYFQGTGAADDSGLPNDRFFAVRPEGSVSTLKIQRTERGDSAVYLCASSRSGTSYNEQFFGPGTRLTVL.

The genes are TRBV3-1 (or the pseudogene TRBV3-2) and TRBJ2-7; possibly TRBD1 for D (6 bases). With 5 bases removed from V and 7 bases from J, the gap between germline ends came to 21 bases. Germline CDR1 and CDR2: LGHDT and YNNKEL (reference sequence). The CDR3 has 15 amino acids. CDR3 coding DNA: TGTGCCAGCAGCACACAGGGACGCCCAGCCCTAGAGCAGTACTTC. Amino acid sequence: CASSTQGRPALEQYF.

The chain is built from TRBV24-1 and TRBJ2-7; D may be TRBD1 (6 bases). Germline values: CDR1 KGHDR, CDR2 SFDVKD. CDR3 length equals 14 residues. Deletions cut 9 bases from V and 10 bases from J, with 24 bases between. CDR3 sequence (DNA): TGTGCCACCGCTGCCGGGACATCCTTTGGAATCCAGTACTTC. This gives the protein CATAAGTSFGIQYF.

V usage is TRBV7-9 and J usage is TRBJ2-1, with 8 nucleotides matching TRBD1. The germline gives CDR1 SEHNR, CDR2 FQNEAQ (reference sequence). V trimming: 6 bases; J trimming: 3 bases; junction bases outside the gene matches: 4. CDR3 length equals 14 residues. CDR3 protein: CASSRQGNYNEQFF. DNA of the CDR3: TGTGCCAGCAGTCGACAGGGGAACTACAATGAGCAGTTCTTC.